This T cell receptor (beta chain) comes out of a study of blood T cell repertoires in COVID-19. In the authors' workflow: Quantification of nucleated cells was approximated via reference gene primer amplification. Here immunoSEQ multiplex PCR was the method, and the copy in TCRdb shows in-frame clones only, minus some. The DNA gave D and trimming, while V, J and clone size come from that table. The table shows approximately 77,000 clones, with roughly 90% occurring only once. The source is a man aged 50-59 years with active COVID-19. Source material: peripheral blood.

CDR3 protein: CASSRQIFTEAFF. The DNA for the CDR3 is TGTGCCAGCAGCCGTCAGATTTTCACTGAAGCTTTCTTT. This chain connects TRBV7-9 to TRBJ1-1; D unresolved. CDR3 length equals 13 residues. Deletions cut 5 bases from V and 4 bases from J, with 11 bases between. The germline V gene encodes CDR1 SEHNR and CDR2 FQNEAQ (reference sequence). The entire variable domain, with the rest obtained from reference TRBV7-9 and TRBJ1-1, is as follows: DTGVSQNPRHKITKRGQNVTFRCDPISEHNRLYWYRQTLGQGPEFLTYFQNEAQLEKSRLLSDRFSAERPKGSFSTLEIQRTEQGDSAMYLCASSRQIFTEAFFGQGTRLTVV.